The next 17 T cell receptor beta chains were all read from a single sample in a study of control samples from healthy donors and cancer patients. The repertoire was sequenced with immunoSEQ multiplex PCR; TCRdb's copy has only in-frame clones and lacks some. The sample lists 90,000 to 130,000 clones, approximately 90% occurring once. Sequences were obtained from PBMCs. The receptors come from a woman aged 55-69 years with lung cancer.

The J gene is TRBJ2-7, the V gene TRBV11-2; 7 positions match TRBD1. The junction had 8 bases not matched to a gene; V was cut back by 3 bases and J by 6 bases. This CDR3 has 14 amino acids. The germline CDR1 and CDR2 sequences are SGHAT and FQNNGV. The CDR3 here is CASSLYRGGGEQYF. In DNA, the CDR3 is TGTGCCAGCAGCTTGTACAGGGGTGGCGGCGAGCAGTACTTC.

This sequence joins TRBV2 and TRBJ1-1; D gene ambiguous. The CDR3 covers 13 residues. Germline V CDR1 and CDR2: SNHLY, FYNNEI. Trimming removed 6 bases from V and 1 base from J, with 9 bases in between. Written as DNA, the CDR3 is TGTGCCAGCAGGGTCTCGGAGAACACTGAAGCTTTCTTT. Translating it yields CASRVSENTEAFF.

The chain recombines TRBV24-1 with TRBJ2-2; the match to TRBD1 covers 7 bases. The CDR3 sequence is 16 residues long. CDR1 and CDR2 (germline): KGHDR, SFDVKD. Losses at the gene ends were 3 bases for V and 5 bases for J; bases not matched to a gene: 8. The CDR3 region has the DNA TGTGCCACCAGTGATACTCGGGACAGACAAACCGGGGAGCTGTTTTTT. This gives the protein CATSDTRDRQTGELFF.

The rearrangement uses TRBV18 and TRBJ2-1, with D unclear. Germline-derived CDR1 and CDR2 are KGHSH and LQKENI. V gave up 2 bases and J gave up 0 bases, with 5 bases separating them. The CDR3 is 14 amino acids. The DNA of the CDR3 is TGTGCCAGCTCACCAGAAAGCTCCTACAATGAGCAGTTCTTC. This gives the protein CASSPESSYNEQFF.

The chain has TRBV9 and TRBJ1-3; D perhaps matches TRBD1 (6 bases). Per germline, CDR1 SGDLS and CDR2 YYNGEE. V gave up 4 bases and J gave up 2 bases, with 13 bases separating them. The CDR3 is made up of 15 amino acids. In DNA form, the CDR3 reads TGTGCCAGCAGCTTCTCACAGGGTACTGGAAACACCATATATTTT. It encodes CASSFSQGTGNTIYF.

V and J are TRBV29-1 and TRBJ1-1; the D is unclear. With 5 bases removed from V and 1 base from J, the gap between germline ends came to 5 bases. Germline V gene sequence: CDR1 SQVTM, CDR2 ANQGSEA. The CDR3 totals 11 residues. CDR3 coding DNA: TGCAGCGTTCGAGAGAACACTGAAGCTTTCTTT. This encodes CSVRENTEAFF.

The V gene is TRBV2, the J gene TRBJ2-3; D is possibly TRBD1 (6 bases). CDR1 is SNHLY, CDR2 FYNNEI, per germline. V lost 2 bases to trimming and J lost 6 bases, with 9 bases between them. This CDR3 spans 13 amino acids. Here the CDR3 reads CASSEYRADTQYF. The CDR3 DNA follows: TGTGCCAGCAGTGAATACAGGGCGGATACGCAGTATTTT.

The chain carries TRBV30 and TRBJ2-7; D perhaps matches TRBD1 (6 bases). V was trimmed by 3 bases and J by 2 bases, leaving 14 bases between them. Germline V gives CDR1 GTSNPN, CDR2 SVGIG (reference sequence). This CDR3 is 14 amino acids long. The CDR3 bases are TGTGCCTGGAGGTCCAGGGCAGGGGCCTACGAGCAGTACTTC. Amino acids: CAWRSRAGAYEQYF. The full variable domain, in which reference TRBV30 and TRBJ2-7 provide the parts outside the CDR3, is SQTIHQWPATLVQPVGSPLSLECTVEGTSNPNLYWYRQAAGRGLQLLFYSVGIGQISSEVPQNLSASRPQDRQFILSSKKLLLSDSGFYLCAWRSRAGAYEQYFGPGTRLTVT.

In the case of this clone: Additional DNA sequences in this sample encode the identical CDR3. This chain links TRBV7-2 with TRBJ1-1, with D perhaps matching TRBD1 (5 bases). Trimming took off 2 bases at V and 1 base at J, with 8 bases between the two ends. Germline assignment: CDR1 SGHTA and CDR2 FQGNSA. The CDR3 consists of 14 residues. The CDR3 here is CASSLRQGNTEAFF. CDR3 in DNA: TGTGCCAGCAGCTTAAGGCAGGGGAACACTGAAGCTTTCTTT.

This clone appeared a single time. This chain uses TRBV7-2 with TRBJ2-1, with TRBD2 matching 8 bases. CDR1 is SGHTA, CDR2 FQGNSA, per germline. V gave up 0 bases and J gave up 2 bases; unmatched junction bases: 6. The CDR3 has 17 amino acids. CDR3 sequence (DNA): TGTGCCAGCAGCTTAGCATACGGGAGGGCTACCTACAATGAGCAGTTCTTC. It encodes CASSLAYGRATYNEQFF.

This rearrangement joins TRBV28 to TRBJ1-1; D gene unclear. The CDR3 contains 14 residues. Trimming removed 1 base at V and 1 base at J, with 7 bases between. Germline V lookup: CDR1 MDHEN, CDR2 SYDVKM. CDR3 nucleotide sequence: TGTGCCAGCAGTTTATTGACCGCGAACACTGAAGCTTTCTTT. This encodes CASSLLTANTEAFF.

V and J are TRBV5-1 and TRBJ2-3; 7 nucleotides align to TRBD1. The length of the CDR3 is 15 residues. CDR1 and CDR2 from the germline V gene are SGHRS and YFSETQ. After removal of 2 bases from V and 4 bases from J, the junction contained 7 bases not matched to a gene. The CDR3 protein is CASSFLWDSSDTQYF. CDR3 coding DNA: TGCGCCAGCAGCTTCCTTTGGGACAGCTCAGATACGCAGTATTTT. The full variable domain, rest sourced from reference TRBV5-1 and TRBJ2-3, is KAGVTQTPRYLIKTRGQQVTLSCSPISGHRSVSWYQQTPGQGLQFLFEYFSETQRNKGNFPGRFSGRQFSNSRSEMNVSTLELGDSALYLCASSFLWDSSDTQYFGPGTRLTVL.

This sequence joins TRBV6-5 and TRBJ2-2; the D call may be TRBD1 or TRBD2 (6 bases each). This CDR3 region has 14 residues. CDR1 is MNHEY, CDR2 SVGAGI, per germline. Between the trimmed V and J ends, which lost 6 bases and 0 bases, there was a span of 8 bases. This chain's CDR3 is CASRGGANTGELFF. For the CDR3, the DNA is TGTGCCAGCAGGGGGGGCGCGAACACCGGGGAGCTGTTTTTT.

A note on this clone: The same CDR3 can be traced to other DNA sequences in this sample. The chain employs TRBV27 and TRBJ1-1; D is possibly TRBD1 (6 bases). Germline CDR1 is MNHEY and CDR2 is SMNVEV (reference sequence). Trimming shortened V by 6 bases and J by 1 base, and 12 bases separated the two germline ends. CDR3 length: 14 amino acids. The CDR3 coding sequence is TGTGCCAGCAGCCGCCAGACAGGGAACACTGAAGCTTTCTTT. Encoded protein: CASSRQTGNTEAFF.

CDR3 protein: CASGAGTGDTQYF. CDR3 bases: TGTGCTAGTGGGGCCGGGACAGGAGATACGCAGTATTTT. This rearrangement joins TRBV12-5 to TRBJ2-3; TRBD1 aligns across 8 bases. Germline-derived CDR1 and CDR2 are LGHNT and FRNRAP. CDR3 size: 13 residues. Trimming took 6 bases from V and 5 from J; bases not matched to a gene: 4.

This chain connects TRBV19 to TRBJ1-5; weak D call: TRBD1 (6 bases). This CDR3 is 12 amino acids long. Per germline, CDR1 LNHDA and CDR2 SQIVND (reference sequence). The germline V and J ends were trimmed by 3 bases and 10 bases, with 10 bases remaining between them. The CDR3 loop is CASSIRGGPQHF. The CDR3 DNA sequence: TGTGCCAGTAGTATTAGGGGGGGTCCCCAGCATTTT.

The chain is built from TRBV5-1 and TRBJ2-1; the D gene could be TRBD1 or TRBD2 (5 bases each). CDR1 is SGHRS and CDR2 is YFSETQ in the germline V gene. The ends were cut back, 0 bases at V and 8 bases at J, with 18 bases in the middle. This CDR3 spans 16 amino acids. The CDR3 nucleotides read TGCGCCAGCAGCTTGGAGGCTCGTTCCGGGACGGATGAGCAGTTCTTC. This sequence encodes CASSLEARSGTDEQFF.